Below are 9 T cell receptor beta chains sequenced from a single sample in a study of Ad26.COV2.S vaccination and SARS-CoV-2 variants. Treatment noted: around 19 received Ad26.COV2.S at low or high dose, single or two shots; several received placebo; per-sample allocation not given. It was on day 63 after the first vaccine or placebo injection that samples were taken. Profiling relied on immunoSEQ multiplex PCR, and the TCRdb table lists in-frame clones only, not all of them. The sample lists 300,000 to 350,000 clones; around 89% were seen once. This specimen consisted of peripheral blood, obtained in a trial of Ad26.COV2.S vaccine versus placebo. These receptors all come from a person aged 18 to 65 who received the Ad26.COV2.S COVID-19 vaccine or a placebo.

This rearrangement joins TRBV6-5 to TRBJ1-4; D is uncertain. The CDR3 extends over 15 amino acids. CDR1 is MNHEY, CDR2 SVGAGI, per germline. Between the trimmed V and J ends, which lost 5 bases and 0 bases, there was a span of 10 bases. The CDR3 DNA reads as TGTGCCAGCAGTAGAAACCGAGCAACTAATGAAAAACTGTTTTTT. Amino acid sequence: CASSRNRATNEKLFF.

V gene TRBV9 combines with J gene TRBJ2-3; TRBD2 is a possible D gene (6 bases). CDR1 and CDR2 from the germline V gene are SGDLS and YYNGEE. Trimming stripped 4 bases from V and 4 bases from J, with 16 bases between. This CDR3 has 15 amino acids. CDR3 in DNA: TGTGCCAGCAGCATTACACCGAGGGAGGCAGATACGCAGTATTTT. Translation gives CASSITPREADTQYF.

The chain combines TRBV7-2 with TRBJ2-5, with 7 bases fitting TRBD1. In germline, CDR1 is SGHTA, CDR2 FQGNSA. With V trimmed by 3 bases and J by 2 bases, 3 bases remained unmatched. This CDR3 spans 14 amino acids. The CDR3 reads CASSLDRSQETQYF. For the CDR3, the DNA is TGTGCCAGCAGCTTGGACAGGTCGCAAGAGACCCAGTACTTC.

A single count supports this clone. The chain recombines TRBV19 with TRBJ2-2; TRBD1 agrees at 10 bases. The CDR3 runs 16 residues. Unmatched junction bases numbered 6, after V lost 5 bases and J lost 3 bases. The germline V gene encodes CDR1 LNHDA and CDR2 SQIVND (reference sequence). CDR3 bases: TGTGCCAGTAGTGAGGCCGGGACAGGGGACACCGGGGAGCTGTTTTTT. Protein sequence: CASSEAGTGDTGELFF.

V is TRBV24-1 and J is TRBJ1-1, with 12 bases aligning to TRBD1. V was pared by 5 bases and J by 4 bases, with 7 bases of the junction left unmatched. Germline V gene data show CDR1 as KGHDR and CDR2 as SFDVKD. This CDR3 region has 16 residues. The CDR3 nucleotides read TGTGCCACCAGTGTTAGGGGACAGGGGGCCGGCACTGAAGCTTTCTTT. This sequence encodes CATSVRGQGAGTEAFF.

The chain links TRBV7-2 to TRBJ1-2; D possibly corresponds to TRBD1 (5 bases). Germline loops: CDR1 SGHTA, CDR2 FQGNSA. The CDR3 has 14 residues. The ends were cut back, 1 base at V and 8 bases at J, with 14 bases in the middle. CDR3 sequence: CASSLDPGTRGYTF. Here the CDR3 DNA reads TGTGCCAGCAGCTTAGACCCAGGGACTAGGGGCTACACCTTC.

The rearrangement joins TRBV7-2 to TRBJ2-1; D may be TRBD1 (5 bases). Germline CDR1 and CDR2: SGHTA and FQGNSA. V lost 5 bases and J lost 4, with 9 bases in between. The CDR3 consists of 13 residues. CDR3: CASSPGSYNEQFF. The CDR3 DNA reads TGTGCCAGCAGCCCAGGGTCTTACAATGAGCAGTTCTTC.

J is TRBJ1-6 and V is TRBV28; TRBD1 matches at 10 bases. V was pared by 3 bases and J by 0 bases, with 5 bases of the junction left unmatched. Per germline, CDR1 MDHEN and CDR2 SYDVKM. The CDR3 loop spans 18 amino acids. This CDR3 reads CASSFGDRGFSYNSPLHF. For the CDR3, the DNA is TGTGCCAGCAGTTTTGGGGACAGGGGATTCTCCTATAATTCACCCCTCCACTTT.

The gene calls are TRBV12-3 or TRBV12-4 and TRBJ1-1, with a possible D match to TRBD1 (5 bases). Between the trimmed V and J ends, which lost 3 bases and 5 bases, there was a span of 10 bases. The CDR3 consists of 13 residues. CDR3 sequence (DNA): TGTGCCAGCAGTTTTCAGGGAGTAACTGAAGCTTTCTTT. Translated, it gives CASSFQGVTEAFF.